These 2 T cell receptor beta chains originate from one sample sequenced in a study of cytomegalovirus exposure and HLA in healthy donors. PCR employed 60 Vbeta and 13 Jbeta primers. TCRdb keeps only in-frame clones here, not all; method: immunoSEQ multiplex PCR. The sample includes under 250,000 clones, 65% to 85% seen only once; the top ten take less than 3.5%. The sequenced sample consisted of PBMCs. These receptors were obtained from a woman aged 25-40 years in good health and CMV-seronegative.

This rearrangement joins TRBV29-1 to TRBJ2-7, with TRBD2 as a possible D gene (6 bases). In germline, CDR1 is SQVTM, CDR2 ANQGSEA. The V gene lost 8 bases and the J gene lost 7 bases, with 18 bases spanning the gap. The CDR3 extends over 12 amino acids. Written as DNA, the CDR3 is TGCAGCCCCCGCGGGACCTCGGGGGAGCAGTACTTC. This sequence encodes CSPRGTSGEQYF.

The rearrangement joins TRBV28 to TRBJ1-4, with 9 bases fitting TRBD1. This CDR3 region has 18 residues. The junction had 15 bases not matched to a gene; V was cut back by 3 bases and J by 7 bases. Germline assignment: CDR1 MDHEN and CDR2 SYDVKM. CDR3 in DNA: TGTGCCAGCAGTTTGGGTGGCGGGTTCGGGACAGGGTTTGAAAAACTGTTTTTT. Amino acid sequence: CASSLGGGFGTGFEKLFF. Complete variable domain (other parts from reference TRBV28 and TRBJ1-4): DVKVTQSSRYLVKRTGEKVFLECVQDMDHENMFWYRQDPGLGLRLIYFSYDVKMKEKGDIPEGYSVSREKKERFSLILESASTNQTSMYLCASSLGGGFGTGFEKLFFGSGTQLSVL.